These T cell receptor beta chains were read from a single sample in a study of radiation and T cells in renal cell carcinoma. Data came from immunoSEQ multiplex PCR; TCRdb stores just in-frame clones and leaves some out. The sample has over 60,000 clones; roughly 85% are singletons. Material: blood, obtained from a patient whose treatment included radiotherapy and nephrectomy. The receptors were sampled from a woman in her forties or fifties with renal cell carcinoma. The CDR3 runs from the conserved cysteine through the conserved F or W. D genes are given only for firm matches. Clone size, where shown, is once, few, many, or a class for clones that have expanded.

V: TRBV7-2
size: .
D: .
J: TRBJ1-5
CDR3: CASSLGSHSNQPQHF
DNA: TGTGCCAGCAGCTTGGGCAGCCATAGCAATCAGCCCCAGCATTTT

V: TRBV2
size: .
D: .
J: TRBJ2-7
CDR3: CASSASEWGRPYEQYF
DNA: TGTGCCAGCAGCGCAAGCGAGTGGGGACGGCCCTACGAGCAGTACTTC

V: TRBV5-4
size: .
D: .
J: TRBJ2-2
CDR3: CASQLGGLNTGELFF
DNA: TGTGCCAGTCAACTAGGGGGTTTGAACACCGGGGAGCTGTTTTTT

V: TRBV6-5
size: .
D: .
J: TRBJ2-7
CDR3: CASRPGTVWEQYF
DNA: TGTGCCAGCAGGCCCGGGACGGTGTGGGAGCAGTACTTC

V: TRBV5-4
size: .
D: .
J: TRBJ2-3
CDR3: CASSPTGNPDTQYF
DNA: TGTGCCAGCAGCCCAACAGGGAACCCAGATACGCAGTATTTT

V: TRBV19
size: few
D: .
J: TRBJ1-1
CDR3: CASSTEPAEAFF
DNA: TGTGCCAGTAGTACCGAACCCGCTGAAGCTTTCTTT

V: TRBV4-1
size: .
D: .
J: TRBJ1-2
CDR3: CASSQEATGEGGYTF
DNA: TGCGCCAGCAGCCAAGAGGCAACAGGAGAAGGTGGCTACACCTTC

V: TRBV7-6
size: .
D: .
J: TRBJ1-5
CDR3: CASSLSGPGPQHF
DNA: TGTGCCAGCAGCTTATCGGGCCCGGGGCCCCAGCATTTT

V: TRBV5-6
size: .
D: TRBD1
J: TRBJ1-4
CDR3: CASSLEGAVEKLFF
DNA: TGTGCCAGCAGCTTGGAGGGGGCGGTTGAAAAACTGTTTTTT

V: TRBV30
size: .
D: TRBD1
J: TRBJ2-3
CDR3: CAWSVGTGGTDTQYF
DNA: TGTGCCTGGAGTGTAGGGACAGGGGGGACAGATACGCAGTATTTT

V: TRBV11-2
size: .
D: TRBD2
J: TRBJ2-3
CDR3: CASSLELRPGLAHHTDTQYF
DNA: TGTGCCAGCAGCTTAGAACTTCGACCGGGACTAGCCCACCACACAGATACGCAGTATTTT

V: TRBV15
size: .
D: .
J: TRBJ2-3
CDR3: CATSRAGAGTDTQYF
DNA: TGTGCCACCAGCAGGGCAGGGGCGGGCACAGATACGCAGTATTTT

V: TRBV7-2
size: .
D: TRBD1
J: TRBJ1-2
CDR3: CASSLVSRGGNYGYTF
DNA: TGTGCCAGCAGCTTAGTGAGCAGGGGGGGGAACTATGGCTACACCTTC